These 26 T cell receptor beta chains were sequenced from one sample in a study of CD8 T cells in Susac syndrome. RNA was extracted with the RNeasy kit, and a quantity of roughly 0.5 to 1 ug was reverse transcribed using random hexamers. Using its own MiXCR run on the immunoSEQ multiplex PCR reads, TCRdb lists one record per CDR3 protein. The sample records 150,000 to 200,000 distinct CDR3 sequences, nearly 95% being singletons. Sequenced input: CD4+ T cells from PBMCs. The receptors derive from a human donor with multiple sclerosis.

This chain uses TRBV5-4 with TRBJ2-2; D unresolved. Trimming stripped 2 bases from V and 1 base from J, with 6 bases between. Germline V gives CDR1 SGHNT, CDR2 YYREEE (reference sequence). The CDR3 contains 14 residues. The CDR3, as DNA: TGTGCCAGCAGCTTAGACATGAACACCGGGGAGCTGTTTTTT. Encoded protein: CASSLDMNTGELFF.

This clonotype has just one count. The chain carries TRBV29-1 and TRBJ1-1; D gene ambiguous. Germline V lookup: CDR1 SQVTM, CDR2 ANQGSEA. V shed 4 bases and J shed 0 bases, with 15 bases lying between them. This CDR3 spans 15 amino acids. The CDR3 is CSVVLSGMVNTEAFF. DNA of the CDR3: TGCAGCGTTGTGCTTTCTGGGATGGTGAACACTGAAGCTTTCTTT.

This clonotype was recorded once. The chain is built from TRBV14 and TRBJ2-3, with 7 positions matching TRBD1. The CDR3 totals 17 residues. Germline V gene lookup returns CDR1 SGHDN and CDR2 FVKESK. J lost 6 bases, V lost 1 base, and 13 bases had no gene match. The chain's CDR3 is CASSQASGTVIGDTQYF. The CDR3, as DNA: TGTGCCAGCAGCCAAGCCTCCGGGACAGTGATCGGGGATACGCAGTATTTT.

This chain connects TRBV11-2 to TRBJ2-1; 9 bases agree with TRBD2. Germline CDR1 reads SGHAT; CDR2 reads FQNNGV. The CDR3 runs 15 residues. V was clipped by 5 bases and J by 5 bases; unmatched bases: 7. The DNA of the CDR3 is TGTGCCAGCAGCCCGAGACTAGCGGCACACAATGAGCAGTTCTTC. This gives the protein CASSPRLAAHNEQFF.

This chain links TRBV12-3 or TRBV12-4 with TRBJ2-7; TRBD1 matches 8 bases. The CDR3 loop spans 13 amino acids. Trimming took 6 bases from V and 4 from J; bases not matched to a gene: 5. CDR3: CASRWTGTYEQYF. The CDR3 nucleotides are TGTGCCAGCAGGTGGACAGGGACGTACGAGCAGTACTTC.

The V call is TRBV19, the J call TRBJ1-5, with a tentative D call TRBD1 (5 bases). CDR3 size: 14 residues. Germline values: CDR1 LNHDA, CDR2 SQIVND (reference sequence). V was clipped by 4 bases and J by 1 base, with 8 bases between them. Written as DNA, the CDR3 is TGTGCCAGTAGTAGCAGGGAAAGCAATCAGCCCCAGCATTTT. Translating gives CASSSRESNQPQHF.

This chain joins TRBV20-1 and TRBJ1-2, with D perhaps matching TRBD1 (6 bases). The V gene's germline CDR1 is DFQATT and CDR2 SNEGSKA (reference sequence). Trimming left V 2 bases short and J 3 bases short, with 13 bases between. The CDR3 has 14 amino acids. CDR3 DNA: TGCAGTGCTAGACACCAGGGGCTCGACTATGGCTACACCTTC. Protein sequence: CSARHQGLDYGYTF.

The rearrangement uses TRBV7-3 and TRBJ2-5; D call uncertain. This CDR3 has 13 residues. Germline V gene data show CDR1 as SGHTA and CDR2 as FQGTGA. Trimming left V 5 bases short and J 0 bases short, with 7 bases between. CDR3 amino acids: CASSSSNQETQYF. CDR3 nucleotide sequence: TGTGCCAGCAGCAGTTCTAACCAAGAGACCCAGTACTTC.

The CDR3 DNA follows: TGTGCCAGCTCACGGTTGGAGGGAAACACTGAAGCTTTCTTT. Encoded protein: CASSRLEGNTEAFF. The rearrangement joins TRBV18 to TRBJ1-1; no definite D call. Germline V lookup: CDR1 KGHSH, CDR2 LQKENI. The CDR3 runs to 14 residues. Trimming cost V 4 bases and J 2 bases, with 11 bases left between them. The full variable domain, with the rest looked up from reference TRBV18 and TRBJ1-1, is NAGVMQNPRHLVRRRGQEARLRCSPMKGHSHVYWYRQLPEEGLKFMVYLQKENIIDESGMPKERFSAEFPKEGPSILRIQQVVRGDSAAYFCASSRLEGNTEAFFGQGTRLTVV.

The chain has TRBV15 and TRBJ2-2; 11 bases fit TRBD1. The CDR3 sequence is 14 residues long. From germline, CDR1 is LNHNV and CDR2 YYDKDF (reference sequence). The V and J ends lost 3 bases and 6 bases, in that order; junction bases with no gene match: 0. This CDR3 reads CATSRGQGAGELFF. CDR3 coding DNA: TGTGCCACCAGCAGGGGACAGGGGGCCGGGGAGCTGTTTTTT.

V and J are TRBV5-1 and TRBJ2-1, with 8 bases fitting TRBD2. Germline values: CDR1 SGHRS, CDR2 YFSETQ. The V segment lost 0 bases and the J segment 3 bases; nucleotides outside the gene matches: 2. The CDR3 is 15 residues long. The CDR3 DNA reads TGCGCCAGCAGCTTGGCCGGGAGGGTCTACAATGAGCAGTTCTTC. Protein: CASSLAGRVYNEQFF. Full variable domain (rest looked up from reference TRBV5-1 and TRBJ2-1): KAGVTQTPRYLIKTRGQQVTLSCSPISGHRSVSWYQQTPGQGLQFLFEYFSETQRNKGNFPGRFSGRQFSNSRSEMNVSTLELGDSALYLCASSLAGRVYNEQFFGPGTRLTVL.

This clonotype was counted only a few times. This chain joins TRBV7-9 and TRBJ2-3, with TRBD2 matching over 7 bases. The CDR3 totals 13 residues. Germline V lookup: CDR1 SEHNR, CDR2 FQNEAQ (reference sequence). J gave up 6 bases and V 3 bases, and 3 bases lay outside the gene matches. The CDR3 reads CASSLGRADTQYF. The DNA for the CDR3 is TGTGCCAGCAGCTTGGGGAGGGCCGATACGCAGTATTTT.

This clonotype has just one count. This rearrangement joins TRBV29-1 to TRBJ2-7; TRBD1 aligns across 9 bases. Losses at the gene ends were 7 bases for V and 5 bases for J; bases not matched to a gene: 9. Germline loops: CDR1 SQVTM, CDR2 ANQGSEA. CDR3 length: 13 residues. The CDR3 here is CSAGTGYFDEQYF. CDR3 coding DNA: TGCAGCGCCGGGACAGGGTATTTCGACGAGCAGTACTTC.

The rearrangement joins TRBV15 to TRBJ2-7, with a weak D call TRBD1 (6 bases). The CDR3 is 14 residues long. Germline V lookup: CDR1 LNHNV, CDR2 YYDKDF (reference sequence). Trimming stripped 3 bases from V and 3 bases from J, with 12 bases between. The CDR3 DNA reads TGTGCCACCAGCAGCTATACAGGGTTCTACGAGCAGTACTTC. Encoded protein: CATSSYTGFYEQYF.

The count of this clonotype is one. The chain is built from TRBV7-3 and TRBJ2-7, with a weak D call TRBD2 (6 bases). V lost 2 bases, J lost 3 bases, and 14 bases lay in between. Germline CDR1 and CDR2: SGHTA and FQGTGA. This CDR3 has 15 residues. CDR3 in DNA: TGTGCCAGCAGCTTACTTCACGGGGGTGGCTACGAGCAGTACTTC. Encoded protein: CASSLLHGGGYEQYF.

This clonotype was counted once. V usage is TRBV20-1 and J usage is TRBJ2-3, with 9 nucleotides matching TRBD2. The CDR3 extends over 14 amino acids. V lost 4 bases to trimming and J lost 1 base; unmatched junction nucleotides: 3. The germline V gene encodes CDR1 DFQATT and CDR2 SNEGSKA (reference sequence). The DNA for the CDR3 is TGCAGTGCTAAGCGGGAGGAAGGCACAGATACGCAGTATTTT. Its translation is CSAKREEGTDTQYF.

The sample holds one count of this clonotype. The J gene is TRBJ2-7, the V gene TRBV29-1, with 9 nucleotides matching TRBD1. The CDR3 consists of 15 residues. Germline lookup yields CDR1 SQVTM and CDR2 ANQGSEA. V lost 5 bases and J lost 1; bases outside the gene matches: 9. The CDR3 region has the DNA TGCAGCGTTCCGAAGGACAGGGGCGCTTCCTACGAGCAGTACTTC. Protein: CSVPKDRGASYEQYF.

V usage is TRBV7-9 and J usage is TRBJ2-7; D gene ambiguous. Germline lookup yields CDR1 SEHNR and CDR2 FQNEAQ (reference sequence). V was cut by 3 bases and J by 0 bases, with 12 bases left in between. The CDR3 covers 15 residues. The CDR3 DNA reads TGTGCCAGCAGCTTCTCCTCTTACAGCTCCTACGAGCAGTACTTC. This codes for CASSFSSYSSYEQYF.

This clonotype was counted only a few times. The rearrangement uses TRBV30 and TRBJ2-7, with TRBD1 identical over 9 bases. The germline gives CDR1 GTSNPN, CDR2 SVGIG (reference sequence). CDR3 length: 13 amino acids. V shed 6 bases, J shed 3 bases, and the junction held 6 bases outside the gene matches. The chain's CDR3 is CACRGQGFYEQYF. CDR3 DNA: TGTGCCTGCCGGGGACAGGGCTTCTACGAGCAGTACTTC.

The chain employs TRBV20-1 and TRBJ2-7, with unresolved D. From germline, CDR1 is DFQATT and CDR2 SNEGSKA (reference sequence). This CDR3 comprises 12 residues. Trimming stripped 4 bases from V and 1 base from J, with 8 bases between. The CDR3 bases are TGCAGTGCTAATAGAGGTTCCTACGAGCAGTACTTC. Its protein is CSANRGSYEQYF.

The chain couples TRBV12-3 or TRBV12-4 to TRBJ2-2; D possibly corresponds to TRBD1 (5 bases). V dropped 6 bases and J dropped 4 bases, with 18 bases sitting between them. This CDR3 has 16 amino acids. This CDR3 is CASRRQVGRGTGELFF. In nucleotides, the CDR3 is TGTGCCAGCAGGCGACAAGTGGGGCGCGGCACCGGGGAGCTGTTTTTT.

The V call is TRBV30, the J call TRBJ2-5; D possibly corresponds to TRBD2 (5 bases). Germline assignment: CDR1 GTSNPN and CDR2 SVGIG (reference sequence). The V end was cut by 0 bases, the J end by 2 bases, with 13 bases between. The CDR3 contains 15 residues. CDR3 residues: CAWSVGLLSQETQYF. The CDR3 nucleotides are TGTGCCTGGAGTGTCGGACTGCTATCTCAAGAGACCCAGTACTTC.

The gene calls are TRBV5-1 and TRBJ2-7, with 7 bases aligning to TRBD2. This CDR3 spans 15 amino acids. J lost 4 bases, V lost 2 bases, and 9 bases had no gene match. Germline CDR1 and CDR2: SGHRS and YFSETQ. The CDR3 protein is CASSLSSGLGYEQYF. The CDR3, as DNA: TGCGCCAGCAGCTTATCTAGCGGCCTCGGGTACGAGCAGTACTTC.

The CDR3, as DNA: TGCAGTGCCATAGGGGGGAGTTACCAAGAGACCCAGTACTTC. It translates to CSAIGGSYQETQYF. The J gene is TRBJ2-5, the V gene TRBV20-1, with D possibly being TRBD1 or TRBD2 (6 bases each). The germline gives CDR1 DFQATT, CDR2 SNEGSKA (reference sequence). CDR3 length equals 14 residues. V shed 6 bases and J shed 0 bases, with 14 bases lying between them.

This clonotype was seen just once. This CDR3 is CSAVDRAPFF. CDR3 bases: TGCAGTGCCGTAGACAGGGCGCCTTTCTTC. The chain links TRBV20-1 to TRBJ2-1; TRBD1 matches 7 bases. The germline V gene encodes CDR1 DFQATT and CDR2 SNEGSKA (reference sequence). Trimming at V came to 6 bases and at J to 16 bases, leaving 9 bases not matched to a gene. The CDR3 length is 10 residues.

The V call is TRBV27, the J call TRBJ1-2; D perhaps matches TRBD1 (6 bases). CDR3 length: 14 amino acids. Germline CDR1 reads MNHEY; CDR2 reads SMNVEV (reference sequence). V lost 8 bases and J 0 bases, leaving 13 bases between the germline ends. Written as DNA, the CDR3 is TGTGCCAGCGGATACAGGGCGGCTAACTATGGCTACACCTTC. As protein: CASGYRAANYGYTF.